This T cell receptor beta chain came from a study of shared clonotypes between healthy human individuals. For the study at large: Each donor contributed plates that comprised three CD4 naive, three CD4 memory, two CD8 naive and one CD8 memory. Study-level points and caveats: Clonotype sharing across a few donors was observed for around 4.5% of naive CD4 clonotypes.

Here immunoSEQ multiplex PCR was the method, and the copy in TCRdb shows in-frame clones only, minus some. The table lists a few million clones, approximately 93% of them singletons, with 0.35% to 0.5% in the top ten. Notes on this clone: The antigen remains unidentified.

The germline CDR1 and CDR2 sequences are LGHNA and YSLEER. V dropped 5 bases and J dropped 0 bases, with 14 bases sitting between them. The CDR3 spans 16 residues. The V call is TRBV4-3, the J call TRBJ1-3, with D unclear. Source material: naive CD4+ T cells from PBMCs. Subset: CD45RA+ positively selected. The clonotype comes from a man younger than 35 in good health. Some clones in this sample may be carry-over from other donors' samples. CDR3 region: CASSSQGIDSGNTIYF. The CDR3 coding sequence is TGCGCCAGCAGCTCCCAAGGGATAGACTCTGGAAACACCATATATTTT.